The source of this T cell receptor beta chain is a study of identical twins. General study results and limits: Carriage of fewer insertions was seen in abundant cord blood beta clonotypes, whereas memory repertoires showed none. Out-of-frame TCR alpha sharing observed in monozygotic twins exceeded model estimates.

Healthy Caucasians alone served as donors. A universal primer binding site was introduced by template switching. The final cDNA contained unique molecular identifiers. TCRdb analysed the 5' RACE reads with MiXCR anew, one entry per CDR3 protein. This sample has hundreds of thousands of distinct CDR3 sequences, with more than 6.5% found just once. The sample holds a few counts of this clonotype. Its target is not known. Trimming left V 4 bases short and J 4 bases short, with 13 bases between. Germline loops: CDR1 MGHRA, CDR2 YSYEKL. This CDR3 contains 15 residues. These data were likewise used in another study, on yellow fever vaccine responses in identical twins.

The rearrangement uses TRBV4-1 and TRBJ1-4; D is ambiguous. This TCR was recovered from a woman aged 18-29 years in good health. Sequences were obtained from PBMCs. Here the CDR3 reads CASSLPASHNEKLFF. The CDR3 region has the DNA TGCGCCAGCAGCCTACCAGCTTCCCATAATGAAAAACTGTTTTTT.